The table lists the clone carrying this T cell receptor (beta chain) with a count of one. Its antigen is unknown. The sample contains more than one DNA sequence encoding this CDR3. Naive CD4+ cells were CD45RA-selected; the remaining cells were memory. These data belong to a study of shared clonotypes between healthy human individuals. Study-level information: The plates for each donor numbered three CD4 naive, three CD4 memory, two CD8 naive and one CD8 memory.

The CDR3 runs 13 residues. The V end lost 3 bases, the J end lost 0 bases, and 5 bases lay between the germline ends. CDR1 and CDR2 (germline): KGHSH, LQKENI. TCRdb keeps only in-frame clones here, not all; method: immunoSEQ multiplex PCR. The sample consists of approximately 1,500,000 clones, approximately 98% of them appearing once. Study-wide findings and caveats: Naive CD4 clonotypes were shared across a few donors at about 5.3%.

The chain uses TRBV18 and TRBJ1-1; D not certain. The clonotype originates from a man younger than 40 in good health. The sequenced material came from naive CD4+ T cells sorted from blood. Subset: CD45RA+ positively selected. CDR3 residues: CASSPGVNTEAFF. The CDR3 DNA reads TGTGCCAGCTCACCCGGGGTGAACACTGAAGCTTTCTTT. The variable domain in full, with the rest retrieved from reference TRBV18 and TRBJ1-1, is NAGVMQNPRHLVRRRGQEARLRCSPMKGHSHVYWYRQLPEEGLKFMVYLQKENIIDESGMPKERFSAEFPKEGPSILRIQQVVRGDSAAYFCASSPGVNTEAFFGQGTRLTVV.